A selection of T cell receptor beta chains follows, all from one sample in a study of vaccination and CD4 T cells after COVID-19. TCRdb re-derived calls from the PCR reads in MiXCR, one entry per CDR3 protein. The sample shows about 15,000 distinct CDR3 sequences, around 69% of them seen only once. The sequences come from CD4+ T cells from blood, collected after SARS-CoV-2 vaccination. All receptors derive from a human donor who had recovered from COVID-19. CDR3s include the opening cysteine and the closing phenylalanine or tryptophan. D genes are given only for firm matches. The listing skips clone size in some rows; elsewhere it reads once, few, many or a size class.

d_call j_call clone_size v_call cdr3_nt cdr3_aa
- TRBJ1-2 - TRBV19 TGTGCCAGTAGTATAGCGGTTACGGTCTATGGCTACACCTTC CASSIAVTVYGYTF
TRBD1 TRBJ2-7 - TRBV20-1 TGCAGTGCTAGAGCCCCCCGAGGACAGGGGACCTACGAGCAGTACTTC CSARAPRGQGTYEQYF
- TRBJ2-7 - TRBV7-9 TGTGCCAGCAGCATAGGACTCACCCCTTACGAGCAGTACTTC CASSIGLTPYEQYF
- TRBJ2-2 - TRBV18 TGTGCCAGCTCACGTGCATCGGGTGTGAACACCGGGGAGCTGTTTTTT CASSRASGVNTGELFF
- TRBJ2-3 - TRBV15 TGTGCCACCAGCAGTCGAAACAGGCCCACTAGCACAGATACGCAGTATTTT CATSSRNRPTSTDTQYF
- TRBJ1-1 - TRBV6-2/TRBV6-3 TGTGCCAGCAGTTACTTCCAGGGAGGAGGAACTGAAGCTTTCTTT CASSYFQGGGTEAFF
- TRBJ1-1 - TRBV19 TGTGCCAGTAGGGGCACTGAAGCTTTCTTT CASRGTEAFF
- TRBJ1-4 - TRBV7-9 TGTGCCAGCAGTAGCAGACAGAGGACTAATGAAAAACTGTTTTTT CASSSRQRTNEKLFF
- TRBJ1-2 once TRBV20-1 TGCAGTGCTAGACCCGCCCGAGGGAAGGGTCATGGCTACACCTTC CSARPARGKGHGYTF
- TRBJ2-2 few TRBV28 TGTGCCAGCAGTTTATGGCGGCTGAACACCGGGGAGCTGTTTTTT CASSLWRLNTGELFF